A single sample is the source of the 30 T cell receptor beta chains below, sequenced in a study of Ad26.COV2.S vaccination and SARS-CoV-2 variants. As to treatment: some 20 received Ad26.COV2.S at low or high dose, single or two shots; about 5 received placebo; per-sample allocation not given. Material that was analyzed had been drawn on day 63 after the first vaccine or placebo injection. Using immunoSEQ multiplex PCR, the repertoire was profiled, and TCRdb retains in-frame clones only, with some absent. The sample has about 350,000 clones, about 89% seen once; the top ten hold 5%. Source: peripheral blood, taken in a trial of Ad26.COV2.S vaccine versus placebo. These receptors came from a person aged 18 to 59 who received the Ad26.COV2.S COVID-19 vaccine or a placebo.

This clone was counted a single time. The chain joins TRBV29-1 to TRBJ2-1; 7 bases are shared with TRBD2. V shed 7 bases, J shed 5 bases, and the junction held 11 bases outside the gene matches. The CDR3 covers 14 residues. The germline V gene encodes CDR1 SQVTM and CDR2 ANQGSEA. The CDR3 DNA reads TGCAGCGCCGCCCGAGGGGAGGGGCACAATGAGCAGTTCTTC. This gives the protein CSAARGEGHNEQFF.

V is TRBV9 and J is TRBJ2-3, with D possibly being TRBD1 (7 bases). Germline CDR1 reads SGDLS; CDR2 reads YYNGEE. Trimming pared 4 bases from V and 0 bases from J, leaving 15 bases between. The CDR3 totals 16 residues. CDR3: CASSSGGGPSTDTQYF. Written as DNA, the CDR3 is TGTGCCAGCAGCTCAGGAGGGGGCCCAAGCACAGATACGCAGTATTTT.

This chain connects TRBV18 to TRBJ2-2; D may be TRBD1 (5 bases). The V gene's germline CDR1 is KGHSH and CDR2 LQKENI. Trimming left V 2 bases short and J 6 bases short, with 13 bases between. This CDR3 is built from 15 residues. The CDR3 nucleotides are TGTGCCAGCTCACCATCGAGGACACCCGCCGGGGAGCTGTTTTTT. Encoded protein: CASSPSRTPAGELFF.

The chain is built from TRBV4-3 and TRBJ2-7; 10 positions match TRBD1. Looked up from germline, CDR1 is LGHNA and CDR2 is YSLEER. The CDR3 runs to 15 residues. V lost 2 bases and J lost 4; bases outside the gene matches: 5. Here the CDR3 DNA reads TGCGCCAGCAGCCAATCCGGGACAGGGGAGTACGAGCAGTACTTC. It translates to CASSQSGTGEYEQYF.

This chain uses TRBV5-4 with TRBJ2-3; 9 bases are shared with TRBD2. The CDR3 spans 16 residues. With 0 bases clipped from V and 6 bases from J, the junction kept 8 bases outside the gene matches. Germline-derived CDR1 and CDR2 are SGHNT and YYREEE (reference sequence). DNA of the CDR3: TGTGCCAGCAGCTTGGGAGGCGGGGGGGCCCGGGATACGCAGTATTTT. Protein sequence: CASSLGGGGARDTQYF.

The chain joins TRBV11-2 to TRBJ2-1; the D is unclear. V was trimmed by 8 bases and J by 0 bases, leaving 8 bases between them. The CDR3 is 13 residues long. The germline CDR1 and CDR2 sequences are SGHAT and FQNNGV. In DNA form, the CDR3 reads TGTGCCAGCTCCCGGGTCTCCTACAATGAGCAGTTCTTC. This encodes CASSRVSYNEQFF.

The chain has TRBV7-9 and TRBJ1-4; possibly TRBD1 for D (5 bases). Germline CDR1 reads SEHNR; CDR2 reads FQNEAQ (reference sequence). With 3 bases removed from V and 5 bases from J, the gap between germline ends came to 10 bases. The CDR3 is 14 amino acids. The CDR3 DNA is TGTGCCAGCAGCTTGGGGACCTGGAATGAAAAACTGTTTTTT. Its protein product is CASSLGTWNEKLFF.

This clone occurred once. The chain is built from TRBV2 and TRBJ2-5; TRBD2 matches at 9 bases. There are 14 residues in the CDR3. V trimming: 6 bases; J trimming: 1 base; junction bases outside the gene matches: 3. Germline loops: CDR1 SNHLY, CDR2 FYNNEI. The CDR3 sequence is CASRVSGSQETQYF. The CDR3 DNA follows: TGTGCCAGCAGGGTTAGCGGGAGCCAAGAGACCCAGTACTTC.

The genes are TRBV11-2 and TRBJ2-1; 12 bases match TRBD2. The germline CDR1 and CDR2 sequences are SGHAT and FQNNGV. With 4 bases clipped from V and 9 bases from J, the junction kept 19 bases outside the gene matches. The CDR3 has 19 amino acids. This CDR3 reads CASSWAGTSGRRRPGEQFF. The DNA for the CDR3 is TGTGCCAGCAGCTGGGCCGGCACTAGCGGGAGGAGACGACCGGGTGAGCAGTTCTTC.

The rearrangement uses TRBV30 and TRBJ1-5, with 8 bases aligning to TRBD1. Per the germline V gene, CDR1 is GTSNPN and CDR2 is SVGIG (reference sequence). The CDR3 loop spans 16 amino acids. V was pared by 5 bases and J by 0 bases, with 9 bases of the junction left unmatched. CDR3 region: CAWGRQGAYSNQPQHF. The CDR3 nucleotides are TGTGCCTGGGGAAGGCAGGGGGCCTATAGCAATCAGCCCCAGCATTTT.

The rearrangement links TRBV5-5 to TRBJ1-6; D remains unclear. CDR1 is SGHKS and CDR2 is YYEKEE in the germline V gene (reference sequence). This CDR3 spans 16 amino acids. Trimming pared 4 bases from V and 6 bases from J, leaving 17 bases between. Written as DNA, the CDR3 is TGTGCCAGCAGCCTGACCCCGATGGCGGGTAATTCACCCCTCCACTTT. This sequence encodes CASSLTPMAGNSPLHF.

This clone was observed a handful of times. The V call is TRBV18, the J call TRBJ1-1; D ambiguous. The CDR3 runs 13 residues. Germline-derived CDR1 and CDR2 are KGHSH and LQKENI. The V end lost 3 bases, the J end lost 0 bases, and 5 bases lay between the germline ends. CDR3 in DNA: TGTGCCAGCTCACCTGGCATGAACACTGAAGCTTTCTTT. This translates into CASSPGMNTEAFF.

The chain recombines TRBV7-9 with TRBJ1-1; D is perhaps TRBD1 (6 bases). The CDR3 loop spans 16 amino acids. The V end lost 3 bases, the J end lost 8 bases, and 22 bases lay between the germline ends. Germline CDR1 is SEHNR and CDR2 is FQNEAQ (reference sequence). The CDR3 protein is CASSFGGGRRNSEAFF. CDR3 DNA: TGTGCCAGCAGCTTCGGCGGGGGGCGAAGGAATTCCGAAGCTTTCTTT.

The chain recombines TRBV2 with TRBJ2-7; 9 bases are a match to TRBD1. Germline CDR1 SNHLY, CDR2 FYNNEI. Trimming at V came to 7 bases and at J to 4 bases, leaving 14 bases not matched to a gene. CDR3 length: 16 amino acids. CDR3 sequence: CASTPEEGQGEYEQYF. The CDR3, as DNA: TGTGCCAGCACCCCAGAGGAGGGACAGGGAGAGTACGAGCAGTACTTC.

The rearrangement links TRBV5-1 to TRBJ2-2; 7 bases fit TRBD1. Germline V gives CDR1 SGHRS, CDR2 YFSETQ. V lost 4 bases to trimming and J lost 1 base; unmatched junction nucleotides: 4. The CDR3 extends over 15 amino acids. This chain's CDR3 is CASSPGQLNTGELFF. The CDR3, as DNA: TGCGCCAGCAGCCCGGGACAGTTGAACACCGGGGAGCTGTTTTTT.

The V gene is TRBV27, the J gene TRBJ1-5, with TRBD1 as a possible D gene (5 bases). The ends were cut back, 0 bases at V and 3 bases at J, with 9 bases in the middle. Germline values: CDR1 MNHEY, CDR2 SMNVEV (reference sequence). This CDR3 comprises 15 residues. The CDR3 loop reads CASSLSWTPNQPQHF. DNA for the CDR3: TGTGCCAGCAGTTTATCGTGGACACCCAATCAGCCCCAGCATTTT.

The CDR3 sequence is CASSLTTGSSNSPLHF. The CDR3 DNA sequence: TGTGCCAGCAGTTTAACCACAGGGTCCTCGAATTCACCCCTCCACTTT. The V call is TRBV27, the J call TRBJ1-6, with a weak D call TRBD1 (6 bases). CDR3 length equals 16 residues. Trimming stripped 2 bases from V and 7 bases from J, with 15 bases between. Germline-derived CDR1 and CDR2 are MNHEY and SMNVEV (reference sequence).

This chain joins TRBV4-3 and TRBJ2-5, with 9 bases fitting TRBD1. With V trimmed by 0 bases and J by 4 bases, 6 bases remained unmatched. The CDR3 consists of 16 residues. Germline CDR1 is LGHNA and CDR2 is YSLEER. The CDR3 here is CASSQDVDRGGETQYF. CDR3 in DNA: TGCGCCAGCAGCCAAGATGTGGACAGGGGCGGAGAGACCCAGTACTTC.

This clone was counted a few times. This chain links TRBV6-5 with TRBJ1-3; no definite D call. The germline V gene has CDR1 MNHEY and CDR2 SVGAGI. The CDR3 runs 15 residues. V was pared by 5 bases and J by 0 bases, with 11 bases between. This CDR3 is CASSTGLLSGNTIYF. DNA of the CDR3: TGTGCCAGCAGTACTGGACTGCTCTCTGGAAACACCATATATTTT.

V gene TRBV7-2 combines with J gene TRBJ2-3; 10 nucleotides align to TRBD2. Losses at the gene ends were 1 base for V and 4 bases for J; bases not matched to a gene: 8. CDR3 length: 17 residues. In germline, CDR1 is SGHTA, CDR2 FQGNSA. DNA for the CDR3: TGTGCCAGCAGCTTAGGGATAGGGACTAGCGTGGCAGATACGCAGTATTTT. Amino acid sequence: CASSLGIGTSVADTQYF.

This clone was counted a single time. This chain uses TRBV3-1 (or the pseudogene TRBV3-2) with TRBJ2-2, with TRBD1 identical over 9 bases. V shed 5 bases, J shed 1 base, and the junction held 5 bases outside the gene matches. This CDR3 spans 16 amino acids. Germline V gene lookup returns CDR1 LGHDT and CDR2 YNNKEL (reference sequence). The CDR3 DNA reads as TGTGCCAGCAGCTCGAGGGACAGGGTGAACACCGGGGAGCTGTTTTTT. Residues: CASSSRDRVNTGELFF.

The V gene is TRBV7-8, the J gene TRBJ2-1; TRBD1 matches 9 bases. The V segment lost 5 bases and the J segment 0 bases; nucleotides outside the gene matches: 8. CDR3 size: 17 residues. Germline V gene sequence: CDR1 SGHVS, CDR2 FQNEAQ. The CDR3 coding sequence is TGTGCCAGCAGCATACTCGGGACAGGGCTCTCCTACAATGAGCAGTTCTTC. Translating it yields CASSILGTGLSYNEQFF.

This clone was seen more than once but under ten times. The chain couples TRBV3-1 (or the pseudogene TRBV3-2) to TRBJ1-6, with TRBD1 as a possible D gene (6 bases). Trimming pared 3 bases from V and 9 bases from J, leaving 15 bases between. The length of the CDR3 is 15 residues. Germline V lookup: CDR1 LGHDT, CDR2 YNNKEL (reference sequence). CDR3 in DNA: TGTGCCAGCAGCCATACAGGGATCAGGACTTCACCCCTCCACTTT. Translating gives CASSHTGIRTSPLHF.

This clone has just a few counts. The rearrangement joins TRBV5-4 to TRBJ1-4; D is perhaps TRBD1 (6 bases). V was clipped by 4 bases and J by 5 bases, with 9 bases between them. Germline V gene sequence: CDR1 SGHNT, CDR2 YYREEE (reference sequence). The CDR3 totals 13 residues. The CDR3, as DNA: TGTGCCAGCAGCCGGGGGGGCAATGAAAAACTGTTTTTT. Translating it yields CASSRGGNEKLFF.

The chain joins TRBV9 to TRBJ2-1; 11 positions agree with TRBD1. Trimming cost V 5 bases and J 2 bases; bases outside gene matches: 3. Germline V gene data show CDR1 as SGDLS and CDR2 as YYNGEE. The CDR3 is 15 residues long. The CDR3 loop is CASRGQGAPYNEQFF. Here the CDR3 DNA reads TGTGCCAGCAGAGGACAGGGGGCTCCCTACAATGAGCAGTTCTTC. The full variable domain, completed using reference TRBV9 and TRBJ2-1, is DSGVTQTPKHLITATGQRVTLRCSPRSGDLSVYWYQQSLDQGLQFLIQYYNGEERAKGNILERFSAQQFPDLHSELNLSSLELGDSALYFCASRGQGAPYNEQFFGPGTRLTVL.

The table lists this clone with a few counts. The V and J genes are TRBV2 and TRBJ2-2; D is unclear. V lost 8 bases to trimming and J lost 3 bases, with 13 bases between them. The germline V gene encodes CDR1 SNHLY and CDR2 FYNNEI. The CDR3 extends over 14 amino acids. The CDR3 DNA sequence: TGTGCCAGCGCTTGGGAATCGGACACCGGGGAGCTGTTTTTT. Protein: CASAWESDTGELFF.

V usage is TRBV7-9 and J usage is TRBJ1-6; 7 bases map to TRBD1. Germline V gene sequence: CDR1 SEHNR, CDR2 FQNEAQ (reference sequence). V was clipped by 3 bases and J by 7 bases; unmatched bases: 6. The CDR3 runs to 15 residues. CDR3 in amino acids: CASSFGDSRNSPLHF. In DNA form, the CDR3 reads TGTGCCAGCAGCTTCGGGGACAGTCGAAATTCACCCCTCCACTTT.

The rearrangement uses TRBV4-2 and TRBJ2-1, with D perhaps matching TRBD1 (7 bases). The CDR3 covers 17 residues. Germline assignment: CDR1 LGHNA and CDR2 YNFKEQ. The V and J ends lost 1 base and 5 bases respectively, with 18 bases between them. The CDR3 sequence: CASSQGGWRGQNNEQFF. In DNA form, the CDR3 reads TGTGCCAGCAGCCAAGGGGGTTGGAGGGGGCAAAACAATGAGCAGTTCTTC.

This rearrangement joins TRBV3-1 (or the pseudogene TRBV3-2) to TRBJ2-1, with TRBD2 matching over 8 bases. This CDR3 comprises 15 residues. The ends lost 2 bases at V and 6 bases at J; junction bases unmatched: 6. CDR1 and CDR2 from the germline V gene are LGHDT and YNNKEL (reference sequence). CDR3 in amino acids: CASSQLAGGINEQFF. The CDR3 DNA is TGTGCCAGCAGCCAATTGGCGGGAGGTATCAATGAGCAGTTCTTC.

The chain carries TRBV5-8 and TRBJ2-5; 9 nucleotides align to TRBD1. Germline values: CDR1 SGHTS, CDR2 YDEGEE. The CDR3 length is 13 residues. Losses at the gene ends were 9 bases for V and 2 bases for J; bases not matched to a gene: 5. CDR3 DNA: TGTGCCACGGGACAGGGCTCTCAAGAGACCCAGTACTTC. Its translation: CATGQGSQETQYF. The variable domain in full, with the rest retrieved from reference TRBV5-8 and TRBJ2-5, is EAGVTQSPTHLIKTRGQQATLRCSPISGHTSVYWYQQALGLGLQFLLWYDEGEERNRGNFPPRFSGRQFPNYSSELNVNALELEDSALYLCATGQGSQETQYFGPGTRLLVL.